A single T cell receptor (beta chain) is shown here with its context. The antigen is unknown. Using immunoSEQ multiplex PCR, the repertoire was profiled, and TCRdb retains in-frame clones only, with some absent. This sample has roughly 40,000 clones, with 55% to 75% found just once. Relapse was seen in all patients after autologous stem cell transplantation, and brentuximab vedotin exposure was variable. The data derive from a study of PD-1 blockade in classical Hodgkin lymphoma. Study results and limitations: What caused the repertoire differences, perhaps disease activity or prior therapy, remains undefined. Partial responders and progressors had significantly lower baseline TCR diversity. Only CD4+ TCR diversity, not CD8+, had risen significantly by C4D1.

J lost 12 bases, V lost 5 bases, and 9 bases had no gene match. The germline V gene has CDR1 SQVTM and CDR2 ANQGSEA. This CDR3 comprises 11 residues. The receptor comes from a human donor with classical Hodgkin lymphoma. The sequencing here drew on peripheral blood mononuclear cells (PBMCs), taken at baseline. The chain uses TRBV29-1 and TRBJ1-2; TRBD1 aligns across 7 bases. CDR3 sequence (DNA): TGCAGCGTTCGACAGGGAGAAAGGCACACCTTC. It codes for CSVRQGERHTF. The whole variable domain, filled in from reference TRBV29-1 and TRBJ1-2, reads SAVISQKPSRDICQRGTSLTIQCQVDSQVTMMFWYRQQPGQSLTLIATANQGSEATYESGFVIDKFPISRPNLTFSTLTVSNMSPEDSSIYLCSVRQGERHTFGSGTRLTVV.